The rows below give T cell receptor beta chains drawn from one sample of a study of early stage breast cancer tumors. Using immunoSEQ multiplex PCR, the repertoire was profiled, and TCRdb retains in-frame clones only, with some absent. This sample has about 11,000 clones, with about 78% found just once. Input material: breast tumor tissue. The receptors were sampled from a person aged 35-49 years with breast cancer. Both conserved end residues are part of each CDR3. Fields, in order: V gene, J gene, D gene, CDR3 length, CDR3 protein. The D gene is left open where the match is weak.

v_gene: TRBV11-1; j_gene: TRBJ2-3; d_gene: TRBD2; len: 15; CDR3aa: CASSWGTSATDTQYF
v_gene: TRBV5-1; j_gene: TRBJ1-1; d_gene: -; len: 15; CDR3aa: CASSLDQGMNTEAFF
v_gene: TRBV5-1; j_gene: TRBJ2-3; d_gene: -; len: 15; CDR3aa: CASSLGPGGTDTQYF
v_gene: TRBV30; j_gene: TRBJ2-7; d_gene: -; len: 16; CDR3aa: CAWSVPPLAEPYEQYF
v_gene: TRBV6-5; j_gene: TRBJ2-7; d_gene: -; len: 14; CDR3aa: CASSSPRGAYEQYF
v_gene: TRBV23-1; j_gene: TRBJ2-6; d_gene: -; len: 20; CDR3aa: CASSQPRPRGTVAGANVLTF
v_gene: TRBV7-2; j_gene: TRBJ2-7; d_gene: TRBD1; len: 14; CDR3aa: CASSQGVRTYEQYF
v_gene: TRBV2; j_gene: TRBJ1-2; d_gene: -; len: 12; CDR3aa: CASTYGQTLYTF
v_gene: TRBV20-1; j_gene: TRBJ2-7; d_gene: -; len: 11; CDR3aa: CSARGEYEQYF
v_gene: TRBV19; j_gene: TRBJ1-3; d_gene: -; len: 15; CDR3aa: CASSIGQQTGNTIYF
v_gene: TRBV11-2; j_gene: TRBJ2-5; d_gene: -; len: 12; CDR3aa: CASSLALEGQYF
v_gene: TRBV6-1; j_gene: TRBJ2-3; d_gene: -; len: 14; CDR3aa: CASRRAGRGGTQYF
v_gene: TRBV16; j_gene: TRBJ1-2; d_gene: TRBD1; len: 13; CDR3aa: CASSQDRGYGYTF
v_gene: TRBV4-1; j_gene: TRBJ1-6; d_gene: -; len: 15; CDR3aa: CASSRTWELGSPLHF
v_gene: TRBV4-2; j_gene: TRBJ2-7; d_gene: TRBD2; len: 16; CDR3aa: CASSQEPGGSTHEQYF
v_gene: TRBV18; j_gene: TRBJ2-1; d_gene: -; len: 14; CDR3aa: CASSPRQNYNEQFF
v_gene: TRBV5-6; j_gene: TRBJ1-2; d_gene: -; len: 13; CDR3aa: CASSLPGNYGYTF
v_gene: TRBV2; j_gene: TRBJ2-5; d_gene: TRBD2; len: 15; CDR3aa: CASKKTSGSGETQYF
v_gene: TRBV7-9; j_gene: TRBJ2-1; d_gene: TRBD1; len: 16; CDR3aa: CASSSRTEGGGPEQFF
v_gene: TRBV27; j_gene: TRBJ2-4; d_gene: TRBD2; len: 16; CDR3aa: CASSWGGGGRKSIQYF
v_gene: TRBV11-2; j_gene: TRBJ2-2; d_gene: -; len: 13; CDR3aa: CASSPVVGGELFF
v_gene: TRBV6-1; j_gene: TRBJ2-7; d_gene: TRBD1; len: 14; CDR3aa: CASNIGQENSEQYF
v_gene: TRBV7-2; j_gene: TRBJ1-3; d_gene: -; len: 16; CDR3aa: CASSLYGGSSGNTIYF